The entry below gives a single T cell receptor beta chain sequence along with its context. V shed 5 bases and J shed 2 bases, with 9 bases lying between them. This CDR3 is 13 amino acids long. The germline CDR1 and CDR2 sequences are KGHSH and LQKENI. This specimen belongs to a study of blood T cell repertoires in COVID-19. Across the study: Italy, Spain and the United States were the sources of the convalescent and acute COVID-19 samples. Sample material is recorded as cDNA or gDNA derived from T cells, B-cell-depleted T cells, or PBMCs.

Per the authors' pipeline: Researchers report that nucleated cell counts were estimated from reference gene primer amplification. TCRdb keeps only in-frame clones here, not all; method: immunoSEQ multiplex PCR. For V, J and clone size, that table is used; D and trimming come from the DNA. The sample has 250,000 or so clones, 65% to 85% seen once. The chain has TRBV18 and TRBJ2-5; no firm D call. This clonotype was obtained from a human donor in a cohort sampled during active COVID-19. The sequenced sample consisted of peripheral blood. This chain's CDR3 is CASSFSSQETQYF. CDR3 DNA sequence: TGTGCCAGCTCATTTTCCTCTCAAGAGACCCAGTACTTC.